This TCR beta chain was sequenced during a study of blood T cell repertoires in COVID-19. There are 14 residues in the CDR3. Germline CDR1 and CDR2: MNHEY and SVGAGI. V lost 5 bases and J lost 8, with 16 bases in between. Produced via immunoSEQ multiplex PCR; TCRdb's table is partial and in-frame only. Among some 300,000 clones, approximately 86% were seen once, and the ten largest hold approximately 14%. V usage is TRBV6-5 and J usage is TRBJ1-5, with a possible D match to TRBD1 (6 bases). Sequencing was performed on peripheral blood. This sequence originates from a woman aged 70-85 years with COVID-19, enrolled during active disease. The CDR3 region is CASSRQEQSEPQHF. CDR3 coding DNA: TGTGCCAGCAGTAGACAGGAGCAATCTGAGCCCCAGCATTTT.